The rows below give T cell receptor beta chains drawn from one sample of a study of blood T cell repertoires in COVID-19. Assay used: immunoSEQ multiplex PCR; TCRdb lists only in-frame clones, some missing. This table holds about 200,000 clones, roughly 81% found once. Sequencing was done on a sample of peripheral blood. These receptor sequences come from a woman in her 70s with active or convalescent COVID-19. Both conserved end residues are part of each CDR3. Only part of the rows carry a size: once, few, many, or a class if the clone is expanded.

abundance | j_gene | v_gene | CDR3aa
few | TRBJ2-1 | TRBV5-1 | CASSLMITTGYNEQFF
- | TRBJ1-5 | TRBV5-1 | CASSLGGNSNQPQHF
few | TRBJ1-2 | TRBV6-5 | CASSTGQGGYGYTF
- | TRBJ2-5 | TRBV11-2 | CASSSGLEGTQYF
- | TRBJ2-1 | TRBV7-3 | CASSLTGGLVFF
- | TRBJ2-1 | TRBV6-6 | CASSYYTSGSNEQFF
few | TRBJ1-1 | TRBV9 | CASSARQDNTEAFF
few | TRBJ2-6 | TRBV24-1 | CATSSGSGANVLTF
- | TRBJ2-5 | TRBV28 | CASTVAGSKETQYF
- | TRBJ2-5 | TRBV5-1 | CASSLYRQETQYF
- | TRBJ2-1 | TRBV5-1 | CASSLEGGAREQFF
once | TRBJ2-1 | TRBV4-1 | CASTLGLAAGGHEQFF
- | TRBJ2-5 | TRBV5-1 | CASSRGQGIRETQYF
- | TRBJ2-3 | TRBV11-1 | CASSLGSGYTDTQYF
- | TRBJ1-1 | TRBV6-5 | CASRRGESAFF
- | TRBJ2-7 | TRBV5-5 | CASSFGTGSYEQYF
- | TRBJ2-1 | TRBV5-1 | CASSLVAGSVYNEQFF
- | TRBJ2-1 | TRBV7-2 | CASSLTSGRPFNEQFF
- | TRBJ1-5 | TRBV28 | CASSRQGPQPQHF